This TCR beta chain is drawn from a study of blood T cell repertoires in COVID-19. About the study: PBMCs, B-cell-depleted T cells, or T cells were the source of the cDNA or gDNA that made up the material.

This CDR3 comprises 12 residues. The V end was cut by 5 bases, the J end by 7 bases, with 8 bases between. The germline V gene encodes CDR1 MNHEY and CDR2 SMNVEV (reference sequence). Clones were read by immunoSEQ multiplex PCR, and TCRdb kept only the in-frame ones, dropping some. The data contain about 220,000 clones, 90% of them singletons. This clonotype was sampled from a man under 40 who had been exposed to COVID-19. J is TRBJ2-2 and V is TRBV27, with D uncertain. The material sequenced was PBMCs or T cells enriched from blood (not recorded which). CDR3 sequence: CASSPSYGELFF. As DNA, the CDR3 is TGTGCCAGCAGTCCTAGTTACGGGGAGCTGTTTTTT.